Listed here are 14 T cell receptor beta chains from one sample, sequenced in a study of tumor and adjacent non-tumor tissue in lung cancer. The library came from three nested PCR rounds adapted from ARM-PCR protocols. TCRdb fed the multiplex PCR reads into MiXCR, producing one record per CDR3 protein. The table records about 86,000 distinct CDR3 sequences, more than 75% of them present only once. The template was RNA from unsorted bulk tissue. The normal lung tissue was taken more than 3 cm from the tumor edge. The specimen sequenced was distant non-tumor lung tissue. The receptors originated from a woman aged 45 to 65 with non-small cell lung cancer.

Turning to this clonotype: An end of the junction does not agree with germline; a read error may underlie this. The chain recombines TRBV5-1 with TRBJ2-4; TRBD1 matches 9 bases. CDR3 length equals 15 residues. Germline V gene lookup returns CDR1 SGHRS and CDR2 YFSETQ. Written as DNA, the CDR3 is TGCGTCAGCATGTTCCGGGACAGGGAGGCGGACATTCAGTACTTC. Protein: CVSMFRDREADIQYF.

About this clonotype: One end of the junction is discordant with germline, which a read error may explain. The chain employs TRBV11-2 and TRBJ2-5; perhaps TRBD2 as D (5 bases). Germline loops: CDR1 SGHAT, CDR2 FQNNGV. This CDR3 is 14 amino acids long. CDR3 sequence: CARIFSGAPETQYF. The CDR3 coding sequence is TGTGCCAGAATCTTCAGCGGAGCCCCAGAGACCCAGTATTTC.

The chain has TRBV5-4 and TRBJ2-5; TRBD1 is a possible D gene (6 bases). Trimming left V 9 bases short and J 2 bases short, with 17 bases between. The CDR3 covers 14 residues. CDR1 and CDR2 from the germline V gene are SGHNT and YYREEE (reference sequence). This CDR3 reads CAINLAGQQETQYF. For the CDR3, the DNA is TGTGCCATCAACTTGGCTGGACAGCAAGAGACCCAGTACTTC.

This clonotype showed up just a few times. This could be a read error, since a much larger clone is one nucleotide away. The V and J genes are TRBV28 and TRBJ2-1, with a tentative D call TRBD1 (6 bases). The CDR3 has 15 residues. The germline gives CDR1 MDHEN, CDR2 SYDVKM. Deletions cut 4 bases from V and 6 bases from J, with 16 bases between. CDR3 coding DNA: TGTGCCAGCAGTTCCTATGGGATAGGGGGCAATGAGCAGTTCTTC. Translating it yields CASSSYGIGGNEQFF.

This chain connects TRBV6-1 to TRBJ1-4; possibly TRBD1 for D (5 bases). In germline, CDR1 is MNHNS, CDR2 SASEGT. The CDR3 is 17 amino acids. V lost 3 bases and J lost 4, with 18 bases in between. The CDR3 sequence is CASSDHLGGAGNEKLFF. In DNA form, the CDR3 reads TGTGCCAGCAGTGACCACCTCGGCGGGGCAGGTAATGAAAAACTGTTTTTT.

This clonotype occurred many times. A much larger clone differs from this one at a single base, so this may be a read error. V is TRBV10-3 and J is TRBJ2-7; D might be TRBD2 (6 bases). The CDR3 length is 14 residues. CDR1 is ENHRY and CDR2 is SYGVKD in the germline V gene. The CDR3 DNA reads TGTGCCATCAGTGAAGGGACTCCCACCTACGGGCAGTACTTC. It encodes CAISEGTPTYGQYF.

This sequence joins TRBV4-1 and TRBJ1-5; D call uncertain. CDR3 length equals 15 residues. Germline V gene lookup returns CDR1 MGHRA and CDR2 YSYEKL. Trimming shortened V by 3 bases and J by 5 bases, and 14 bases separated the two germline ends. This CDR3 is CASSHVPGSYQPQHF. DNA for the CDR3: TGCGCCAGCAGCCACGTTCCCGGCAGCTATCAGCCCCAGCATTTT.

Concerning this clonotype itself: This could be a read error, since a much larger clone is one nucleotide away. The rearrangement joins TRBV28 to TRBJ1-1; 8 nucleotides match TRBD1. The V gene's germline CDR1 is MDHEN and CDR2 SYDVKM. The CDR3 length is 15 residues. CDR3 nucleotide sequence: TGTACCAGCAGTCGCACCGGGACAGGGAACACTGAAGCTTTCTTT. Translated: CTSSRTGTGNTEAFF.

Note on this clonotype: Relative to the germline gene, one junction end is altered; a read error may explain this. The CDR3 coding sequence is TGTGCCGGCAGCTCCATGACAGGTCCCTACGAGCATTACTTC. This gives the protein CAGSSMTGPYEHYF. V and J are TRBV5-6 and TRBJ2-7; D might be TRBD1 (6 bases). The CDR3 totals 14 residues. Germline CDR1 and CDR2: SGHDT and YYEEEE.

Regarding this clonotype: Germline is not matched at one junction end, which may reflect a read error. The chain links TRBV12-3 or TRBV12-4 to TRBJ2-4, with D possibly matching TRBD1 (5 bases). The CDR3 runs to 14 residues. The CDR3, as DNA: TGTGCCAGAAGGCCCTCAGGGTTGAGAAACATTCAATACTTC. Translated: CARRPSGLRNIQYF.

About this clonotype itself: No conserved phenylalanine or tryptophan ends this CDR3, so it is likely a read error. The chain combines TRBV4-1 with TRBJ1-1, with a possible D match to TRBD1 (5 bases). Germline V gene data show CDR1 as MGHRA and CDR2 as YSYEKL. CDR3 size: 15 residues. CDR3: CTSSQGEGWDTEAFI. The CDR3 DNA follows: TGCACCAGCAGCCAAGGGGAGGGGTGGGACACTGAAGCTTTCATT.

Turning to this clonotype: Germline and junction disagree at one end, which may indicate a read error. The chain employs TRBV28 and TRBJ1-5; 8 nucleotides match TRBD1. There are 15 residues in the CDR3. CDR1 is MDHEN, CDR2 SYDVKM, per germline. Written as DNA, the CDR3 is TGTGCCAGCAGTCCGGGACAGGATTTTAATGAGCCCCAGCACTTT. Translating gives CASSPGQDFNEPQHF.

This clonotype was detected only once. At one end, the junction sequence differs from germline, possibly due to a read error. This CDR3 reads CASSSGEKRSGYQPQHF. The CDR3 DNA reads as TGTGCCAGCAGTTCGGGTGAAAAGAGGAGCGGTTATCAACCCCAGCATTTT. This sequence joins TRBV12-3 or TRBV12-4 and TRBJ1-5; D uncertain. CDR3 length: 17 residues.

The rearrangement links TRBV6-6 to TRBJ2-2; D possibly corresponds to TRBD2 (5 bases). This CDR3 is 14 amino acids long. With 2 bases removed from V and 17 bases from J, the gap between germline ends came to 21 bases. Germline V lookup: CDR1 MNHNY, CDR2 SVGAGI (reference sequence). CDR3 protein: CASSYGEYVGEFFF. In nucleotides, the CDR3 is TGTGCCAGCAGTTACGGGGAGTATGTCGGGGAGTTCTTTTTT.